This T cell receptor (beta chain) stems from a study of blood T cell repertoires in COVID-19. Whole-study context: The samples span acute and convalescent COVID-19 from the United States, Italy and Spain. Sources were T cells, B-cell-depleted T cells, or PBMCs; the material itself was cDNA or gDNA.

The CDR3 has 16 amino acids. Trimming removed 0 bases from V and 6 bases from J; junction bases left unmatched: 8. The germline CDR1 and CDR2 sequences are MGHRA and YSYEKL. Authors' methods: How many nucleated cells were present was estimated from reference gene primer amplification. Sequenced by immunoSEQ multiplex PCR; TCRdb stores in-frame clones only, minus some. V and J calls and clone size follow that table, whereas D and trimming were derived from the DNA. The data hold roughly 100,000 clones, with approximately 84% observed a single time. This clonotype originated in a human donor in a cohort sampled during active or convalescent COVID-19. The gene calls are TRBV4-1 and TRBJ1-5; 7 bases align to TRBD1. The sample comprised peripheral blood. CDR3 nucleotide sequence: TGCGCCAGCAGCCAAGAGGCGCAGGGGGTAAGTCAGCCCCAGCATTTT. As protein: CASSQEAQGVSQPQHF.